This paragraph covers one TCR beta chain sequence. The data stem from a study of OX40 agonist ivuxolimab in advanced cancers. V lost 7 bases and J 6 bases, leaving 22 bases between the germline ends. CDR1 SQVTM and CDR2 ANQGSEA come from the germline V gene. This CDR3 comprises 14 residues. Profiling relied on immunoSEQ multiplex PCR, and the TCRdb table lists in-frame clones only, not all of them. The sample gives under 85,000 clones, roughly 94% of which show up once; more than 9.5% is in the top ten. The V gene is TRBV29-1, the J gene TRBJ2-7; D might be TRBD1 (6 bases). The source of this sequence is an adult with an advanced solid tumor such as melanoma, head and neck, liver or kidney cancer. The sample here was CD4+ or CD8+ T cells sorted from blood, taken in a trial of the OX40 agonist ivuxolimab. Here the CDR3 reads CSAVTGRVFVEQYF. In DNA form, the CDR3 reads TGCAGCGCGGTGACAGGAAGGGTATTCGTCGAGCAGTACTTC.